What follows are 21 T cell receptor beta chains derived from one specimen sequenced in a study of T cells in Graves' hyperthyroidism and ophthalmopathy. Amplified TCR beta CDR3 regions derived from RNA transcripts. A first-round RT-PCR of the TCR CDR3 used the HTBI primer set. Using its own MiXCR run on the multiplex PCR reads, TCRdb lists one record per CDR3 protein. The table includes around 580,000 distinct CDR3 sequences, 16% detected once. Sequences were obtained from blood. The receptors stem from a woman between 18 and 29 years old with Graves' hyperthyroidism.

This clonotype was seen repeatedly, ten times or more. The chain recombines TRBV3-1 with TRBJ2-7; 7 bases align to TRBD1. Germline V CDR1 and CDR2: LGHDT, YNNKEL (reference sequence). The CDR3 is 11 residues long. J lost 6 bases, V lost 4 bases, and 0 bases had no gene match. CDR3: CASSPGGEQYF. The CDR3 DNA is TGTGCCAGCAGCCCAGGGGGCGAGCAGTACTTC.

The CDR3 sequence is CASSIDQGNTEAFF. CDR3 nucleotide sequence: TGTGCCAGTAGTATAGATCAGGGGAACACTGAAGCTTTCTTT. The V call is TRBV19, the J call TRBJ1-1; the D gene is possibly TRBD1 (5 bases). Germline CDR1 LNHDA, CDR2 SQIVND (reference sequence). V gave up 0 bases and J gave up 1 base, with 6 bases separating them. This CDR3 contains 14 residues.

This clonotype was seen a few times. V gene TRBV6-1 combines with J gene TRBJ2-7, with D unclear. Germline V CDR1 and CDR2: MNHNS, SASEGT. The CDR3 is made up of 14 amino acids. V gave up 1 base and J gave up 0 bases, with 7 bases separating them. The DNA for the CDR3 is TGTGCCAGCAGTGAAGGTTTCACCTCCTACGAGCAGTACTTC. Amino acid sequence: CASSEGFTSYEQYF.

The chain joins TRBV10-3 to TRBJ1-5, with TRBD1 as a possible D gene (5 bases). With 0 bases removed from V and 5 bases from J, the gap between germline ends came to 11 bases. The CDR3 length is 15 residues. Germline V gene lookup returns CDR1 ENHRY and CDR2 SYGVKD. DNA for the CDR3: TGTGCCATCAGTGAGTCGGGCAGGGCCCATCAGCCCCAGCATTTT. Translated, it gives CAISESGRAHQPQHF.

The chain employs TRBV7-2 and TRBJ1-1, with no clear D. Trimming removed 5 bases from V and 0 bases from J, with 13 bases in between. Looked up from germline, CDR1 is SGHTA and CDR2 is FQGNSA. This CDR3 comprises 15 residues. The CDR3 sequence: CASSPSDGMNTEAFF. CDR3 DNA: TGTGCCAGCAGCCCGTCTGACGGGATGAACACTGAAGCTTTCTTT.

At least ten counts were recorded for this clonotype. The chain is built from TRBV7-8 and TRBJ1-1; D is perhaps TRBD1 (5 bases). Germline V gene data show CDR1 as SGHVS and CDR2 as FQNEAQ. The CDR3 runs to 14 residues. Trimming stripped 1 base from V and 5 bases from J, with 11 bases between. CDR3 region: CASSLEGSRTEAFF. The DNA of the CDR3 is TGTGCCAGCAGCTTAGAGGGGTCCCGGACTGAAGCTTTCTTT.

As concerns this clonotype: This may arise from a read error, as a much more abundant clone is one base away. The conserved final phenylalanine or tryptophan is absent from the CDR3, which likely points to a read error. The V call is TRBV20-1, the J call TRBJ1-1, with a tentative D call TRBD1 (6 bases). Trimming cost V 5 bases and J 5 bases, with 12 bases left between them. Germline V CDR1 and CDR2: DFQATT, SNEGSKA (reference sequence). The CDR3 runs 12 residues. The CDR3 DNA follows: TGCAGTGCTGCGGCTGGACAGACTGAAGCTTTCCTT. It yields the protein CSAAAGQTEAFL.

This clonotype was recorded many times. The chain carries TRBV5-1 and TRBJ1-1; D not certain. CDR3 length equals 14 residues. V shed 5 bases and J shed 0 bases, with 11 bases lying between them. Germline V gene data show CDR1 as SGHRS and CDR2 as YFSETQ. The CDR3 DNA reads TGCGCCAGCAGTTCCGACATATTGAACACTGAAGCTTTCTTT. Encoded protein: CASSSDILNTEAFF.

V gene TRBV19 combines with J gene TRBJ2-3, with TRBD2 identical over 9 bases. Germline V lookup: CDR1 LNHDA, CDR2 SQIVND (reference sequence). The length of the CDR3 is 15 residues. Trimming removed 8 bases from V and 2 bases from J; junction bases left unmatched: 8. CDR3 bases: TGTGCCAGTTGGGGCGGGAGGGCCCCCACAGATACGCAGTATTTT. Its translation: CASWGGRAPTDTQYF.

This clonotype was observed many times. The chain combines TRBV7-2 with TRBJ1-6; possible D gene TRBD1, 6 bases. The germline gives CDR1 SGHTA, CDR2 FQGNSA. V lost 1 base and J lost 0, with 16 bases in between. This CDR3 has 19 amino acids. CDR3 DNA: TGTGCCAGCAGCTTAGTGGCAGGGGCGGGTACCTCCTATAATTCACCCCTCCACTTT. This encodes CASSLVAGAGTSYNSPLHF.

This clonotype was seen only a few times. The chain carries TRBV20-1 and TRBJ1-3, with 8 bases aligning to TRBD1. CDR3 length: 15 amino acids. The J segment lost 2 bases and the V segment lost 3 bases, leaving 6 bases of the junction unmatched. Germline assignment: CDR1 DFQATT and CDR2 SNEGSKA (reference sequence). The CDR3 region has the DNA TGCAGTGCTAGCCAAGGGGGACAGGCTGGAAACACCATATATTTT. Protein sequence: CSASQGGQAGNTIYF.

A few counts support this clonotype. The J gene is TRBJ1-6, the V gene TRBV2; D perhaps matches TRBD1 (6 bases). The V end lost 4 bases, the J end lost 7 bases, and 11 bases lay between the germline ends. In germline, CDR1 is SNHLY, CDR2 FYNNEI. The length of the CDR3 is 14 residues. The CDR3 DNA sequence: TGTGCCAGCAGTGTATCAGGGGCGAATTCACCCCTCCACTTT. It encodes CASSVSGANSPLHF.

The chain combines TRBV11-2 with TRBJ1-6, with D unclear. Germline-derived CDR1 and CDR2 are SGHAT and FQNNGV. The germline V and J ends were trimmed by 1 base and 0 bases, with 10 bases remaining between them. The CDR3 covers 17 residues. CDR3 sequence: CASSLGARSSYNSPLHF. In DNA form, the CDR3 reads TGTGCCAGCAGCTTAGGGGCCAGAAGCTCCTATAATTCACCCCTCCACTTT.

This clonotype was observed a handful of times. The chain joins TRBV24-1 to TRBJ2-3, with 8 bases aligning to TRBD2. The CDR3 is 16 amino acids. In germline, CDR1 is KGHDR, CDR2 SFDVKD. V lost 3 bases, J lost 2 bases, and 6 bases stayed unmatched. This CDR3 is CATSDRGLVATDTQYF. The CDR3 nucleotides are TGTGCCACCAGTGATCGGGGACTAGTCGCCACAGATACGCAGTATTTT.

V and J are TRBV4-1 and TRBJ2-3, with D hard to call. V was pared by 0 bases and J by 4 bases, with 14 bases between. Germline-derived CDR1 and CDR2 are MGHRA and YSYEKL. This CDR3 spans 16 amino acids. CDR3 region: CASSQDASAIADTQYF. The CDR3 nucleotides read TGCGCCAGCAGCCAAGACGCTAGTGCGATCGCAGATACGCAGTATTTT.

V gene TRBV5-1 combines with J gene TRBJ1-5, with D possibly matching TRBD1 (6 bases). This CDR3 has 17 amino acids. V lost 0 bases, J lost 0 bases, and 13 bases lay in between. CDR1 SGHRS and CDR2 YFSETQ come from the germline V gene. CDR3 amino acids: CASSLAWGANSNQPQHF. The CDR3 nucleotides read TGCGCCAGCAGCTTGGCCTGGGGGGCAAATAGCAATCAGCCCCAGCATTTT.

This clonotype has more than one count but fewer than ten. V gene TRBV9 combines with J gene TRBJ2-1; maybe TRBD1 (6 bases). Germline CDR1 reads SGDLS; CDR2 reads YYNGEE. The CDR3 spans 14 residues. The V and J ends lost 2 bases and 8 bases respectively, with 14 bases between them. Here the CDR3 reads CASSVTGSIDEQFF. The CDR3 nucleotides are TGTGCCAGCAGCGTTACAGGGTCGATAGATGAGCAGTTCTTC.

This clonotype was found many times. This chain joins TRBV12-3 or TRBV12-4 and TRBJ2-7; the D is unclear. CDR3 size: 14 residues. V lost 7 bases to trimming and J lost 0 bases, with 13 bases between them. In DNA form, the CDR3 reads TGTGCCAGCATCGGAAACCTTAGCTCCTACGAGCAGTACTTC. The encoded protein is CASIGNLSSYEQYF.

The V and J genes are TRBV7-6 and TRBJ2-3; D may be TRBD1 (6 bases). Deletions cut 9 bases from V and 0 bases from J, with 19 bases between. CDR3 length: 16 amino acids. CDR1 is SGHVS, CDR2 FNYEAQ, per germline. CDR3 protein: CASLQGTYTSTDTQYF. In DNA form, the CDR3 reads TGTGCCAGTTTACAGGGAACCTATACTAGCACAGATACGCAGTATTTT. The variable domain in full, with the rest retrieved from reference TRBV7-6 and TRBJ2-3, is GAGVSQSPRYKVTKRGQDVALRCDPISGHVSLYWYRQALGQGPEFLTYFNYEAQQDKSGLPNDRFSAERPEGSISTLTIQRTEQRDSAMYRCASLQGTYTSTDTQYFGPGTRLTVL.

This clonotype was recorded at least ten times. CDR3 in amino acids: CAIRAGTSGDTQYF. The DNA for the CDR3 is TGTGCCATCAGAGCCGGGACTAGCGGAGATACGCAGTATTTT. The chain uses TRBV10-3 and TRBJ2-3; TRBD2 matches 11 bases. CDR3 length: 14 residues. With 6 bases clipped from V and 5 bases from J, the junction kept 4 bases outside the gene matches. CDR1 is ENHRY, CDR2 SYGVKD, per germline.

The V gene is TRBV10-1, the J gene TRBJ1-1; D is undetermined. Trimming removed 2 bases from V and 11 bases from J, with 12 bases in between. The CDR3 spans 12 residues. Germline V gives CDR1 WNHNN, CDR2 SYGVQD (reference sequence). CDR3 sequence reads: CASSEQNYGAFF. In DNA form, the CDR3 reads TGCGCCAGCAGTGAGCAAAACTATGGGGCTTTCTTT.